These 8 T cell receptor beta chains share one sample of origin, sequenced in a study of tissue T cells after allogeneic stem cell transplantation. Sequencing used immunoSEQ multiplex PCR; TCRdb keeps in-frame clones, though not all of them. The table includes about 50,000 clones, roughly 73% detected once. Sequencing was carried out using sorted cells pooled from one or two spleens. The receptors shown here come from a pool of C57BL/6 mice in good health.

This clone turned up a few times. Genes and germline come from the mouse. The read falls 1 residue short of the CDR3 end, and the missing part is taken from the germline J gene. This chain joins TRBV12-1 and TRBJ2-7; a possible D gene is TRBD1 (5 bases). The germline gives CDR1 SGHSN, CDR2 HYEKVE. The CDR3 is 13 amino acids. The germline V and J ends were trimmed by 0 bases and 6 bases, with 11 bases remaining between them. CDR3 residues: CASSLRQGIEQYF. The part of the CDR3 DNA that was read is TGTGCCAGCTCTCTCAGGCAGGGAATTGAACAGTAC.

To note about this clone: The gene names given are mouse names. The read falls 1 residue short of the CDR3 end, and the missing part is taken from the germline J gene. In the same sample, other DNA sequences code for this CDR3. V and J are TRBV2 and TRBJ2-2; D is tentatively TRBD1 or TRBD2 (5 bases each). The CDR3 contains 17 residues. CDR1 and CDR2 from the germline V gene are LGHNA and YSYQKL. V dropped 0 bases and J dropped 0 bases, with 11 bases sitting between them. CDR3 DNA, as far as it was read: TGTGCCAGCAGCCAAGACCGGGGCCCAGCAAACACCGGGCAGCTCTAC. Translation gives CASSQDRGPANTGQLY. The CDR3 reads in full as CASSQDRGPANTGQLYF.

About this clone: All gene names here are mouse names. The CDR3 end lies 1 residue beyond the end of the read and is filled in from the germline J gene. The chain links TRBV3 to TRBJ2-2; tentatively, D is TRBD1 or TRBD2 (6 bases each). The germline V gene encodes CDR1 SNHLY and CDR2 FYNGKV (reference sequence). CDR3 size: 15 residues. V lost 1 base, J lost 4 bases, and 10 bases lay in between. The DNA read from the CDR3 is TGTGCCAGCAGCTTAGTGGGGGCCCGCACCGGGCAGCTCTAC. Protein product: CASSLVGARTGQLY. The entire CDR3 reads CASSLVGARTGQLYF.

Turning to this clone: The gene names here belong to mouse. From the germline J gene comes the end of the CDR3, since the read stops 1 residue before it. This rearrangement joins TRBV13-2 to TRBJ2-3; D not resolved. Germline CDR1 reads NNHNN; CDR2 reads SYGAGS (reference sequence). Trimming took off 0 bases at V and 0 bases at J, with 11 bases between the two ends. There are 16 residues in the CDR3. CDR3 protein: CASGDASATSAETLYF. CDR3 DNA, as far as it was read: TGTGCCAGCGGTGATGCATCTGCCACTAGTGCAGAAACGCTGTAT.

In the case of this clone: Mouse gene names and germline throughout. The read stops 1 residue short of the end of the CDR3; the missing end is completed from the germline J gene. The rearrangement links TRBV5 to TRBJ2-4; TRBD2 matches at 8 bases. CDR1 is LGHNA and CDR2 is YNLKQL in the germline V gene (reference sequence). This CDR3 has 14 residues. The junction had 3 bases not matched to a gene; V was cut back by 4 bases and J by 3 bases. Partial CDR3 DNA: TGTGCCAGCAGCCCCGGACTGGGCCAAAACACCTTGTAC. Amino acid sequence: CASSPGLGQNTLY. In full, the CDR3 reads CASSPGLGQNTLYF.

Of note for this clone: The gene names here belong to mouse. The CDR3 end is not reached by the read, which stops 1 residue before it; the germline J gene fills it in. The chain uses TRBV5 and TRBJ2-3; D is perhaps TRBD1 or TRBD2 (5 bases each). Between the trimmed V and J ends, which lost 0 bases and 0 bases, there was a span of 10 bases. CDR3 length: 16 amino acids. Germline V gene lookup returns CDR1 LGHNA and CDR2 YNLKQL (reference sequence). This chain's CDR3 is CASSQEGQASAETLYF. Incomplete CDR3 DNA: TGTGCCAGCAGCCAAGAGGGGCAGGCTAGTGCAGAAACGCTGTAT.

On this clone: Gene names and germline match the mouse. Sequencing ends 1 residue short of the CDR3 end; the germline J gene provides the rest. The chain combines TRBV4 with TRBJ2-7; 11 positions match TRBD2. The CDR3 consists of 14 residues. Per germline, CDR1 LGHDT and CDR2 YNNKQL (reference sequence). V shed 5 bases and J 4 bases; nucleotides not matched to a gene: 4. CDR3 amino acids: CASSRGLGGYEQYF. The part of the CDR3 DNA that was read is TGTGCCAGCAGCAGAGGACTGGGGGGTTATGAACAGTAC.

With regard to this clone: Gene names are the mouse ones. The read falls 1 residue short of the CDR3 end, and the missing part is taken from the germline J gene. This chain connects TRBV13-2 to TRBJ1-4; 10 bases align to TRBD1. The CDR3 spans 14 residues. The germline V gene has CDR1 NNHNN and CDR2 SYGAGS (reference sequence). With 3 bases clipped from V and 4 bases from J, the junction kept 0 bases outside the gene matches. CDR3 DNA, as far as it was read: TGTGCCAGCGGTGGGGACAGGGGCAACGAAAGATTATTT. Translation: CASGGDRGNERLF. The whole CDR3 sequence is CASGGDRGNERLFF.